This record concerns one T cell receptor beta chain sequence. The entry originates in a study of blood T cell dynamics during melanoma immunotherapy. Clones were read by immunoSEQ multiplex PCR, and TCRdb kept only the in-frame ones, dropping some. The data show 1,500 to 2,000 clones, around 80% seen once. This sample's time point: pre-treatment baseline. Blood was drawn before treatment and at week 3 after checkpoint blockade. Apart from a couple of fast progressors, RECIST 1.1 response was judged 12 weeks post-infusion. No patient had earlier systemic cancer treatment, concurrent immunosuppressants, or another active cancer. Germline assignment: CDR1 KGHSH and CDR2 LQKENI. Trimming at V came to 6 bases and at J to 8 bases, leaving 10 bases not matched to a gene. There are 14 residues in the CDR3.

The chain joins TRBV18 to TRBJ1-1; the match to TRBD1 covers 9 bases. The TCR sequence derives from a human donor with melanoma. The sequenced sample was blood, obtained from a patient treated with checkpoint blockade. CDR3 sequence reads: CASSSGTGRIEAFF. DNA of the CDR3: TGTGCCAGCTCTAGCGGGACAGGGCGTATCGAAGCTTTCTTT.